These T cell receptor beta chains were read from a single sample in a study of T cells in Graves' hyperthyroidism and ophthalmopathy. TCRdb independently ran MiXCR on the multiplex PCR reads; one entry per CDR3 protein. The table has approximately 570,000 distinct CDR3 sequences, 15% to 20% seen once. Specimen: blood. The receptors derive from a middle-aged man with Graves' ophthalmopathy. CDR3s include the opening cysteine and the closing phenylalanine or tryptophan. A D gene is named only where the DNA matches it firmly. Expanded clones get a size class; other rows say once, few or many, or leave the size out.

abundance: many; v_gene: TRBV13; d_gene: NA; j_gene: TRBJ1-6; CDR3nt: TGTGCCAGCAGGGGGCTCGGAAATTCACCCCTCCACTTT; CDR3aa: CASRGLGNSPLHF
abundance: many; v_gene: TRBV20-1; d_gene: TRBD2; j_gene: TRBJ2-1; CDR3nt: TGCAGTGCTAGCGGGACTAGCGGGAGGGTTGAGCAGTTCTTC; CDR3aa: CSASGTSGRVEQFF
abundance: many; v_gene: TRBV29-1; d_gene: TRBD1; j_gene: TRBJ2-5; CDR3nt: TGCAGCGTTGAGATGGACAGGGGGCAAGAGACCCAGTACTTC; CDR3aa: CSVEMDRGQETQYF
abundance: many; v_gene: TRBV5-6; d_gene: NA; j_gene: TRBJ2-3; CDR3nt: TGTGCCAGCAGCTTTACCGGCGCGGATACGCAGTATTTT; CDR3aa: CASSFTGADTQYF
abundance: few; v_gene: TRBV6-5; d_gene: NA; j_gene: TRBJ1-4; CDR3nt: TGTGCCAGCAGTTACGAAGGGGCAGGGGATAATGAAAAACTGTTTTTT; CDR3aa: CASSYEGAGDNEKLFF
abundance: NA; v_gene: TRBV29-1; d_gene: NA; j_gene: TRBJ2-3; CDR3nt: TGCAGCCCCCGGGAAGTCTCAGATACGCAGTATTTT; CDR3aa: CSPREVSDTQYF
abundance: many; v_gene: TRBV30; d_gene: TRBD1; j_gene: TRBJ1-1; CDR3nt: TGTGCCGGGGACAGGGGAGATACTGAAGCTTTCTTT; CDR3aa: CAGDRGDTEAFF
abundance: many; v_gene: TRBV11-3; d_gene: NA; j_gene: TRBJ2-7; CDR3nt: TGTGCCAGCAGCCACCGGAACGAGCAGTACTTC; CDR3aa: CASSHRNEQYF
abundance: few; v_gene: TRBV29-1; d_gene: TRBD2; j_gene: TRBJ2-3; CDR3nt: TGCAGCGTTATATTAGCGGGGGGCTTCACAGATACGCAGTATTTT; CDR3aa: CSVILAGGFTDTQYF
abundance: many; v_gene: TRBV5-1; d_gene: NA; j_gene: TRBJ1-1; CDR3nt: TGCGCCAGCAGCTTGGCCTTATGGGACCTCAGGCAGTCTGAAGCTTTCTTT; CDR3aa: CASSLALWDLRQSEAFF
abundance: NA; v_gene: TRBV9; d_gene: NA; j_gene: TRBJ2-1; CDR3nt: TGTGCCAGCAGCGTAGAGAGGGTCGGGTCCTACAATGAGCAGTTCTTC; CDR3aa: CASSVERVGSYNEQFF
abundance: NA; v_gene: TRBV20-1; d_gene: NA; j_gene: TRBJ2-3; CDR3nt: TGCAGTGCTCCAAAACCTGATACTAGCACAGATACGCAGTATTTT; CDR3aa: CSAPKPDTSTDTQYF
abundance: NA; v_gene: TRBV7-2; d_gene: TRBD2; j_gene: TRBJ2-3; CDR3nt: TGTGCCAGCAGCTTATACACTAGCGGGGCAGATACGCAGTATTTT; CDR3aa: CASSLYTSGADTQYF
abundance: many; v_gene: TRBV11-1; d_gene: NA; j_gene: TRBJ2-5; CDR3nt: TGTGCCAGCAGCTTAGGACAGGCCCAAGAGACCCAGTACTTC; CDR3aa: CASSLGQAQETQYF
abundance: many; v_gene: TRBV7-2; d_gene: NA; j_gene: TRBJ2-2; CDR3nt: TGTGCCAGCAGCTTAACCTTGGACAGGAACACCGGGGAGCTGTTTTTT; CDR3aa: CASSLTLDRNTGELFF
abundance: many; v_gene: TRBV12-5; d_gene: NA; j_gene: TRBJ1-5; CDR3nt: TGTGCTAGTGCGGGGGGACACAAACAGCCCCAGCATTTT; CDR3aa: CASAGGHKQPQHF
abundance: few; v_gene: TRBV4-1; d_gene: NA; j_gene: TRBJ1-2; CDR3nt: TGCGCCAGCAGCCAAGATTTAGACGATGGCTACACCTTC; CDR3aa: CASSQDLDDGYTF
abundance: NA; v_gene: TRBV6-1; d_gene: NA; j_gene: TRBJ2-1; CDR3nt: TGTGCCAGCGGATCCAATGAGCAGTTCTTC; CDR3aa: CASGSNEQFF
abundance: NA; v_gene: TRBV11-2; d_gene: NA; j_gene: TRBJ2-7; CDR3nt: TGTGCCAGCAGCTTAAACAGGGCTGGTGAGCAGTACTTC; CDR3aa: CASSLNRAGEQYF
abundance: NA; v_gene: TRBV10-3; d_gene: TRBD1; j_gene: TRBJ2-1; CDR3nt: TGTGCCATCAGTGAGGTACAGGGGGTTAACAATGAGCAGTTCTTC; CDR3aa: CAISEVQGVNNEQFF
abundance: many; v_gene: TRBV28; d_gene: TRBD2; j_gene: TRBJ2-7; CDR3nt: TGTGCCAGCACCGCTAGCGGGAGGCCTACCTACGAGCAGTACTTC; CDR3aa: CASTASGRPTYEQYF